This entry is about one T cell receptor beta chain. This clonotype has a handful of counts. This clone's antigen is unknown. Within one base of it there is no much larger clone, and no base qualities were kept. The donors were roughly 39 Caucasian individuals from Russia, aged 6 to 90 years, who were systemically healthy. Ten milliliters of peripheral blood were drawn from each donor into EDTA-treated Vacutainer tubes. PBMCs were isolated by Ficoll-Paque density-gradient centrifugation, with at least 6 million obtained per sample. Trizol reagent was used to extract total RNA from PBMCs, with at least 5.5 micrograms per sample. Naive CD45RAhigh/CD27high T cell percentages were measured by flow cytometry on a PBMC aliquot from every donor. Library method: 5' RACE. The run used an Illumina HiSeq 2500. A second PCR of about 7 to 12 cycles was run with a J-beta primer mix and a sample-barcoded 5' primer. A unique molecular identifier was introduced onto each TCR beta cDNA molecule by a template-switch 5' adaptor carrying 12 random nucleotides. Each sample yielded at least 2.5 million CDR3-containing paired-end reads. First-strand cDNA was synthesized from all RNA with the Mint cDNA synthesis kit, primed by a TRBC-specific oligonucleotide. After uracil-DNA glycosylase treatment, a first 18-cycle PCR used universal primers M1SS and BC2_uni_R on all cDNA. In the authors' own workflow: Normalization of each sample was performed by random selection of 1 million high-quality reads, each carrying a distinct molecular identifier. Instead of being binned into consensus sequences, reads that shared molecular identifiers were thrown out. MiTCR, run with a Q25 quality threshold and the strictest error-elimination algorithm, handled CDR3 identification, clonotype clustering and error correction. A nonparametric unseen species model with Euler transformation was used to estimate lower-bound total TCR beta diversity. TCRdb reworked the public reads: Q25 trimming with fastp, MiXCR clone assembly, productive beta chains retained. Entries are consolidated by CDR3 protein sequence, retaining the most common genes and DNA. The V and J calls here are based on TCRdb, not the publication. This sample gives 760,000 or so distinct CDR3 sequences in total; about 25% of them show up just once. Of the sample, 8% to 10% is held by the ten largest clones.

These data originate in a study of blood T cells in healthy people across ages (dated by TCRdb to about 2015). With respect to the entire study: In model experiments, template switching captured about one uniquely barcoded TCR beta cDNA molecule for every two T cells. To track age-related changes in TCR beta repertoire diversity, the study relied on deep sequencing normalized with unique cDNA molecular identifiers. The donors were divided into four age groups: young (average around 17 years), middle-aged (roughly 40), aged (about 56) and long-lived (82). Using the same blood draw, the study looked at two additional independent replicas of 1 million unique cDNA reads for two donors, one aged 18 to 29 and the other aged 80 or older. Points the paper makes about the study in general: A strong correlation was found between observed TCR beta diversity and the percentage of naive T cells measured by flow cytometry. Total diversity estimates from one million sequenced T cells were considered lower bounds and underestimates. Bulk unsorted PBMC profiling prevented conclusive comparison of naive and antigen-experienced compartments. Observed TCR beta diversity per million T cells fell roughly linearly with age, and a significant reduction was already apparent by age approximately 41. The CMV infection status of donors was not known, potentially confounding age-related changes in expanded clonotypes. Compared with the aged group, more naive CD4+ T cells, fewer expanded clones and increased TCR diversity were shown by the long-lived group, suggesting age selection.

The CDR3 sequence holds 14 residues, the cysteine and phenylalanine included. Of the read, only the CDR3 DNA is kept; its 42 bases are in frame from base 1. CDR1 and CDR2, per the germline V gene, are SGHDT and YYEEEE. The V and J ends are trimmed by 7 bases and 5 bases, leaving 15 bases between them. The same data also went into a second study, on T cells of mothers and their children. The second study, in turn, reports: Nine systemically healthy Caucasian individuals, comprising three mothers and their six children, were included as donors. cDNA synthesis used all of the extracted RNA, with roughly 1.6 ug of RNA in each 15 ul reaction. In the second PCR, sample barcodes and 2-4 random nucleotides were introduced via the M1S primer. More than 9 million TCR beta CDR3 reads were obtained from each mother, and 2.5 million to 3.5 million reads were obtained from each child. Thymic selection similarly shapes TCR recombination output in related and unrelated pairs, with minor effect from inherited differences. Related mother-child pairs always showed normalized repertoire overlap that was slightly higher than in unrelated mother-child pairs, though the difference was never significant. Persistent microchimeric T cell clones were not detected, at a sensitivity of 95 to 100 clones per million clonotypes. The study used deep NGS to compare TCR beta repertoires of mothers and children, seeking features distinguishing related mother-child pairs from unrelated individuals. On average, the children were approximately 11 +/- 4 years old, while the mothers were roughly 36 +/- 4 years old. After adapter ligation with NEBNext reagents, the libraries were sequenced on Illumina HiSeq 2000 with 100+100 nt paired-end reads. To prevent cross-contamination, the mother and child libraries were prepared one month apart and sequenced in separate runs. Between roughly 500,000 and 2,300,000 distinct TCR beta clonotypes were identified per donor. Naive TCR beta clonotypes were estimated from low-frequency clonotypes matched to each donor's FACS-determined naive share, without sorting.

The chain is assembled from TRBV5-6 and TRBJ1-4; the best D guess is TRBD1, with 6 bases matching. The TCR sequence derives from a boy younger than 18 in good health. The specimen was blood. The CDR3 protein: CASGLTGENEKLFF. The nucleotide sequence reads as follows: TGTGCCAGCGGACTGACAGGAGAAAATGAAAAACTGTTTTTT.